Below are 29 T cell receptor beta chains sequenced from a single sample in a study of T-cell reconstitution after alpha-beta-depleted transplantation in children. The TCRbeta library incorporated unique molecular identifiers. TCRdb redid the calling of the PCR reads with MiXCR, one entry per CDR3 protein. In the table there are around 480,000 distinct CDR3 sequences, 32% of which are singletons. Sequenced material: PBMCs from the stem cell graft donor, taken from the stem cell graft. The receptors stem from a human donor who donated a stem cell graft to a child with aplastic anemia.

The chain has TRBV7-9 and TRBJ2-2; D not certain. Looked up from germline, CDR1 is SEHNR and CDR2 is FQNEAQ (reference sequence). V lost 4 bases to trimming and J lost 9 bases, with 9 bases between them. The CDR3 consists of 12 residues. Written as DNA, the CDR3 is TGTGCCAGCAGCTCTCTGGTGAGGGAGCTGTTTTTT. This translates into CASSSLVRELFF.

This clonotype was observed a few times. This chain connects TRBV20-1 to TRBJ2-7; D gene ambiguous. There are 10 residues in the CDR3. The germline CDR1 and CDR2 sequences are DFQATT and SNEGSKA (reference sequence). The V end lost 6 bases, the J end lost 2 bases, and 5 bases lay between the germline ends. The CDR3 DNA is TGCAGTGCCGGCCCCTACGAGCAGTACTTC. Translated: CSAGPYEQYF.

The rearrangement links TRBV5-6 to TRBJ2-2, with D possibly matching TRBD1 (7 bases). V lost 4 bases to trimming and J lost 5 bases, with 18 bases between them. CDR3 length: 16 amino acids. CDR1 is SGHDT, CDR2 YYEEEE, per germline. CDR3 in amino acids: CASSNRFRGATGELFF. As DNA, the CDR3 is TGTGCCAGCAGCAACCGATTCAGGGGGGCAACCGGGGAGCTGTTTTTT.

This chain joins TRBV13 and TRBJ2-1, with D possibly matching TRBD1 (6 bases). Germline CDR1 PRHDT, CDR2 FYEKMQ (reference sequence). The CDR3 has 16 amino acids. The V end lost 5 bases, the J end lost 2 bases, and 16 bases lay between the germline ends. CDR3 amino acids: CASSPPRTAAYNEQFF. The CDR3 DNA is TGTGCCAGCAGCCCCCCCCGGACAGCCGCCTACAATGAGCAGTTCTTC.

The chain joins TRBV28 to TRBJ2-1; 10 bases fit TRBD2. With V trimmed by 7 bases and J by 15 bases, 15 bases remained unmatched. This CDR3 has 14 residues. The germline V gene has CDR1 MDHEN and CDR2 SYDVKM. This chain's CDR3 is CASTQRGGSHPLFF. The CDR3 coding sequence is TGTGCCAGCACCCAGCGGGGGGGTTCCCACCCCCTGTTCTTC.

The V call is TRBV10-2, the J call TRBJ2-5, with D maybe TRBD1 (5 bases). With 2 bases removed from V and 1 base from J, the gap between germline ends came to 8 bases. CDR1 and CDR2 from the germline V gene are WSHSY and SAAADI. The CDR3 has 14 amino acids. This CDR3 reads CASSERQFQETQYF. CDR3 DNA: TGCGCCAGCAGTGAGCGACAGTTCCAAGAGACCCAGTACTTC.

The chain recombines TRBV20-1 with TRBJ2-1; possible D gene TRBD2, 5 bases. The V and J ends lost 2 bases and 10 bases respectively, with 15 bases between them. Germline CDR1 DFQATT, CDR2 SNEGSKA (reference sequence). CDR3 size: 13 residues. CDR3 residues: CSARPSLEGEQFF. The CDR3 DNA reads as TGCAGTGCTAGACCTAGCCTGGAAGGGGAGCAGTTCTTC.

V usage is TRBV6-2 or TRBV6-3 and J usage is TRBJ2-7; D gene unclear. Germline V CDR1 and CDR2: MNHEY, SVGEGT. The CDR3 runs 14 residues. V gave up 4 bases and J gave up 3 bases, with 13 bases separating them. In nucleotides, the CDR3 is TGTGCCAGCAGTTCCCCCGGCAGCTTCTACGAGCAGTACGTC. Its translation: CASSSPGSFYEQYV.

This clonotype was detected once. J is TRBJ1-6 and V is TRBV4-3; unclear D gene. V was trimmed by 1 base and J by 7 bases, leaving 17 bases between them. Germline loops: CDR1 LGHNA, CDR2 YSLEER. The CDR3 sequence is 17 residues long. CDR3 nucleotides: TGCGCCAGCAGCCAAGTCGCACAAGTGATCCGCAATTCACCCCTCCACTTT. Protein product: CASSQVAQVIRNSPLHF.

Only a few counts were recorded for this clonotype. The CDR3 is CSARSGSENQPQHF. CDR3 in DNA: TGCAGTGCTAGATCGGGGAGTGAAAATCAGCCCCAGCATTTT. V usage is TRBV20-1 and J usage is TRBJ1-5; D unclear. Germline CDR1 DFQATT, CDR2 SNEGSKA (reference sequence). The CDR3 contains 14 residues. V lost 2 bases and J lost 4, with 12 bases in between.

This chain connects TRBV20-1 to TRBJ2-1; no firm D call. The CDR3 is 13 residues long. Germline CDR1 is DFQATT and CDR2 is SNEGSKA (reference sequence). The CDR3: CRPAGYGLNEQFF. CDR3 DNA sequence: TGCCGCCCGGCAGGATATGGCCTCAATGAGCAGTTCTTC.

The chain uses TRBV6-2 or TRBV6-3 and TRBJ2-3, with TRBD2 matching 9 bases. Germline CDR1 is MNHEY and CDR2 is SVGEGT. After removal of 8 bases from V and 5 bases from J, the junction contained 5 bases not matched to a gene. The CDR3 consists of 13 residues. The CDR3 sequence is CASVAGVQDTQYF. The CDR3 DNA follows: TGTGCCAGCGTAGCGGGAGTCCAAGATACGCAGTATTTT.

J is TRBJ1-4 and V is TRBV7-2; D not resolved. This CDR3 spans 11 amino acids. Germline V lookup: CDR1 SGHTA, CDR2 FQGNSA. Trimming removed 3 bases from V and 10 bases from J, with 6 bases in between. The DNA of the CDR3 is TGTGCCAGCAGCTTTCGGGGAAAACTGTTTTTT. This sequence encodes CASSFRGKLFF.

This rearrangement joins TRBV18 to TRBJ2-1, with TRBD2 matching 9 bases. Germline CDR1 KGHSH, CDR2 LQKENI. This CDR3 is built from 15 residues. J was trimmed by 5 bases and V by 3 bases; bases with no gene match: 5. DNA of the CDR3: TGTGCCAGCTCACCTCTTAGCGGGAGCCACAATGAGCAGTTCTTC. Its translation is CASSPLSGSHNEQFF.

The chain uses TRBV6-2 or TRBV6-3 and TRBJ2-5; D call uncertain. The V gene's germline CDR1 is MNHEY and CDR2 SVGEGT. V was cut by 4 bases and J by 9 bases, with 12 bases left in between. The CDR3 is 12 residues long. The CDR3 loop is CASSFPSASQYF. The CDR3 DNA reads TGTGCCAGCAGTTTTCCTTCGGCGTCCCAGTACTTC.

The V and J genes are TRBV4-3 and TRBJ2-7, with unresolved D. Germline V gives CDR1 LGHNA, CDR2 YSLEER. CDR3 size: 13 residues. The germline V and J ends were trimmed by 0 bases and 6 bases, with 9 bases remaining between them. The CDR3 sequence is CASSQDQVGEQYF. The CDR3 region has the DNA TGCGCCAGCAGCCAAGATCAGGTGGGCGAGCAGTACTTC.

The chain combines TRBV6-2 or TRBV6-3 with TRBJ2-1, with TRBD2 matching over 10 bases. Trimming took 7 bases from V and 8 from J; bases not matched to a gene: 11. CDR1 is MNHEY, CDR2 SVGEGT, per germline. This CDR3 spans 15 amino acids. The CDR3 DNA follows: TGTGCCAGCAATTTTAGGACTAGCGGTCCCTATGAGCAGTTCTTC. Its protein product is CASNFRTSGPYEQFF.

The genes are TRBV29-1 and TRBJ2-7; 7 positions agree with TRBD1. CDR1 SQVTM and CDR2 ANQGSEA come from the germline V gene. V trimming: 5 bases; J trimming: 5 bases; junction bases outside the gene matches: 6. The CDR3 sequence is 12 residues long. CDR3 DNA sequence: TGCAGCGTTTCGTGGCAGGGGGACGAGCAGTACTTC. Protein product: CSVSWQGDEQYF.

The V call is TRBV20-1, the J call TRBJ2-2; tentative D call: TRBD1 (6 bases). Germline V gene data show CDR1 as DFQATT and CDR2 as SNEGSKA (reference sequence). Trimming shortened V by 2 bases and J by 6 bases, and 16 bases separated the two germline ends. This CDR3 has 15 amino acids. This chain's CDR3 is CSARQSGEIPGELFF. CDR3 DNA sequence: TGCAGTGCTAGACAGTCAGGGGAAATCCCCGGGGAGCTGTTTTTT.

This clonotype was counted between two and nine times. J is TRBJ1-1 and V is TRBV12-3 or TRBV12-4, with TRBD1 matching over 8 bases. Unmatched junction bases numbered 9, after V lost 8 bases and J lost 4 bases. The CDR3 totals 14 residues. The CDR3 coding sequence is TGTGCCAGCGGGCAACAGGGGGTCGCCACTGAAGCTTTCTTT. Amino acids: CASGQQGVATEAFF.

This clonotype was seen a handful of times. The CDR3 nucleotides are TGTGCCAGCACGGACACCACATCGACAAATCAGCCCCAGCATTTT. Encoded protein: CASTDTTSTNQPQHF. The chain recombines TRBV6-2 or TRBV6-3 with TRBJ1-5; a possible D gene is TRBD1 (5 bases). Germline CDR1 reads MNHEY; CDR2 reads SVGEGT. Between the trimmed V and J ends, which lost 7 bases and 4 bases, there was a span of 17 bases. The CDR3 length is 15 residues.

Only a few counts were recorded for this clonotype. The CDR3 loop is CASTPWAGQDEQFF. The CDR3 DNA reads TGTGCCAGCACCCCGTGGGCAGGCCAGGATGAGCAGTTCTTC. The chain carries TRBV7-2 and TRBJ2-1, with D unresolved. CDR3 length: 14 amino acids. The V gene's germline CDR1 is SGHTA and CDR2 FQGNSA. V shed 7 bases and J shed 8 bases, with 18 bases lying between them.

The sample holds one count of this clonotype. The chain is built from TRBV6-2 or TRBV6-3 and TRBJ2-5, with D uncertain. Between the trimmed V and J ends, which lost 2 bases and 1 base, there was a span of 8 bases. Germline V gives CDR1 MNHEY, CDR2 SVGEGT. CDR3 length equals 14 residues. In nucleotides, the CDR3 is TGTGCCAGCAGTTACATCACAGTCCAAGAGACCCAGTACTTC. Translating gives CASSYITVQETQYF.

V gene TRBV13 combines with J gene TRBJ2-1; TRBD2 might be the D (5 bases). Germline V lookup: CDR1 PRHDT, CDR2 FYEKMQ (reference sequence). The CDR3 sequence is 17 residues long. V lost 7 bases to trimming and J lost 1 base, with 20 bases between them. The CDR3 bases are TGTGCCAGCAAGGCCCGGACGGGATACAGATCCTACAATGAGCAGTTCTTC. It translates to CASKARTGYRSYNEQFF. The whole variable domain, filled in from reference TRBV13 and TRBJ2-1, reads AAGVIQSPRHLIKEKRETATLKCYPIPRHDTVYWYQQGPGQDPQFLISFYEKMQSDKGSIPDRFSAQQFSDYHSELNMSSLELGDSALYFCASKARTGYRSYNEQFFGPGTRLTVL.

The chain has TRBV28 and TRBJ2-6; D not certain. V was clipped by 9 bases and J by 2 bases, with 11 bases between them. The CDR3 length is 14 residues. Germline CDR1 reads MDHEN; CDR2 reads SYDVKM. The CDR3 DNA is TGTGCCAGTCGGGCAGGCACTGGGGCCAACGTCCTGACTTTC. Protein product: CASRAGTGANVLTF.

The CDR3 region has the DNA TGTGCCAGCAGCTTGGTTGGTTGGCGGGAGGGCCGCAATGAGCAGTTCTTC. Translation gives CASSLVGWREGRNEQFF. V and J are TRBV5-6 and TRBJ2-1; 9 bases are a match to TRBD2. The CDR3 extends over 17 amino acids. The germline gives CDR1 SGHDT, CDR2 YYEEEE. V lost 0 bases, J lost 6 bases, and 10 bases stayed unmatched.

This clonotype appeared a single time. The chain employs TRBV12-5 and TRBJ1-1; no clear D gene. The CDR3 runs 16 residues. Germline V CDR1 and CDR2: LGHNT, FRNRAP. V was clipped by 0 bases and J by 6 bases, with 17 bases between them. The DNA of the CDR3 is TGTGCTAGTGGTTTGGTACTTGGCAGAGAGATGGCTGAAGCTTTCTTT. The encoded protein is CASGLVLGREMAEAFF.

This clonotype was detected only a few times. CDR3 nucleotides: TGTGCCAGCAGTACTCGGGGGCCCGGGGAGCTGTTTTTT. This translates into CASSTRGPGELFF. The chain has TRBV9 and TRBJ2-2; D is tentatively TRBD1 or TRBD2 (6 bases each). Trimming took 5 bases from V and 6 from J, leaving 11 bases between them. The germline gives CDR1 SGDLS, CDR2 YYNGEE. This CDR3 region has 13 residues.

This rearrangement joins TRBV7-3 to TRBJ2-3; 12 nucleotides align to TRBD2. Germline lookup yields CDR1 SGHTA and CDR2 FQGTGA. The CDR3 extends over 16 amino acids. V gave up 4 bases and J gave up 5 bases; unmatched junction bases: 7. CDR3 nucleotide sequence: TGTGCCAGCAGCTCTGGACTAGCGGGATACATAGATACGCAGTATTTT. Translating it yields CASSSGLAGYIDTQYF.